This is a list of T cell receptor beta chains from one sample in a study of T-cell memory formation after mild COVID-19. TCRdb used MiXCR to reprocess the 5' RACE reads, holding one entry per CDR3 protein. The sample yields 550,000 to 650,000 distinct CDR3 sequences, around a sixth seen once. The sequenced material came from PBMCs or a T cell subset sorted from them (not recorded which). All receptors derive from an adult woman who had mild COVID-19 (a few samples of this study predate the infection). Cell type and time point are not known. Each CDR3 is given with its conserved first and last residue. Fields, in order: clone size, D gene, J gene, CDR3 length, V gene, CDR3 protein, CDR3 DNA. The D gene is left open where the match is weak. Only part of the rows carry a size: once, few, many, or a class if the clone is expanded.

>NA|NA|TRBJ2-1|11|TRBV6-2/TRBV6-3
CASRNFHEQFF
TGTGCCAGCAGGAATTTCCATGAGCAGTTCTTC
>many|TRBD1|TRBJ2-5|14|TRBV5-1
CASSWGTGEETQYF
TGCGCCAGCAGCTGGGGGACAGGGGAAGAGACCCAGTACTTC
>NA|NA|TRBJ2-7|13|TRBV19
CASSGGYQYEQYF
TGTGCCAGTAGTGGGGGATACCAATACGAGCAGTACTTC
>NA|TRBD1|TRBJ1-2|14|TRBV12-3/TRBV12-4
CASSPHRTGDGYTF
TGTGCCAGCAGCCCCCATAGGACAGGGGATGGCTACACCTTC
>many|NA|TRBJ2-2|17|TRBV6-5
CASSYLYRVQGETELFF
TGTGCCAGCAGTTATCTTTACAGGGTGCAGGGTGAGACGGAGCTGTTTTTT
>many|NA|TRBJ2-3|16|TRBV11-2
CASSLGFGNEYDTQYF
TGTGCCAGCAGCTTGGGTTTCGGCAATGAGTATGATACGCAGTATTTT
>NA|NA|TRBJ1-5|14|TRBV20-1
CSARGPGVRQPQHF
TGCAGTGCTAGAGGGCCAGGGGTGCGTCAGCCCCAGCATTTT
>few|NA|TRBJ2-1|16|TRBV6-6
CASRTGTSSSYNEQFF
TGTGCCAGCAGAACCGGGACATCCAGCTCCTACAATGAGCAGTTCTTC
>NA|NA|TRBJ1-1|14|TRBV6-5
CASSYYRKGTEAFF
TGTGCCAGCAGTTACTACAGGAAGGGCACTGAAGCTTTCTTT
>few|NA|TRBJ2-5|16|TRBV5-6
CASSFSPLDIQETQYF
TGTGCCAGCAGCTTCTCCCCCTTGGATATACAAGAGACCCAGTACTTC
>NA|NA|TRBJ2-1|14|TRBV12-3/TRBV12-4
CASSSGLSGNEQFF
TGTGCCAGCAGTTCGGGACTCTCGGGCAATGAGCAGTTCTTC
>once|NA|TRBJ1-6|12|TRBV6-5
CASSTGGSPLHF
TGTGCCAGCAGTACGGGGGGCTCACCCCTCCACTTT
>NA|NA|TRBJ2-7|15|TRBV7-7
CASSLGPGTSYEQYF
TGTGCCAGCAGCTTAGGGCCAGGGACCTCCTACGAGCAGTACTTC
>NA|NA|TRBJ2-3|13|TRBV15
CATSPGRVYTQYF
TGTGCCACCAGCCCCGGTCGGGTATATACGCAGTATTTT
>NA|TRBD1|TRBJ1-6|12|TRBV10-3
CAVGQGNSPLHF
TGTGCCGTTGGACAGGGTAATTCACCCCTCCACTTT
>NA|NA|TRBJ1-2|14|TRBV12-3/TRBV12-4
CASSRGSGRYGYTF
TGTGCCAGCAGTCGCGGATCGGGACGCTATGGCTACACCTTC
>NA|NA|TRBJ2-5|14|TRBV15
CATSRERNQETQYF
TGTGCCACCAGCAGAGAGCGGAACCAAGAGACCCAGTACTTC
>NA|NA|TRBJ2-7|15|TRBV6-1
CASSEMLGTPYEQYF
TGTGCCAGCAGTGAAATGCTCGGGACTCCCTACGAGCAGTACTTC
>few|TRBD1|TRBJ2-7|16|TRBV27
CASSATGTGGIYEQYF
TGTGCCAGCAGTGCCACCGGGACAGGGGGCATCTACGAGCAGTACTTC
>few|NA|TRBJ1-1|14|TRBV20-1
CSARDKATGAEAFF
TGCAGTGCTAGAGACAAGGCCACAGGCGCTGAAGCTTTCTTT
>NA|NA|TRBJ1-6|15|TRBV6-1
CASTERGWNNSPLHF
TGTGCCAGCACCGAGAGGGGGTGGAATAATTCACCCCTCCACTTT
>NA|TRBD1|TRBJ1-5|15|TRBV9
CASSISGGGNQPQHF
TGTGCCAGCAGTATATCAGGGGGTGGTAATCAGCCCCAGCATTTT
>few|NA|TRBJ2-1|14|TRBV7-9
CASSLDRYNNEQFF
TGTGCCAGCAGCTTAGACAGGTACAACAATGAGCAGTTCTTC
>few|TRBD2|TRBJ2-5|17|TRBV12-3/TRBV12-4
CASREGLAGAKGETQYF
TGTGCCAGCCGTGAAGGACTAGCGGGGGCTAAGGGTGAGACCCAGTACTTC
>NA|TRBD2|TRBJ2-1|17|TRBV19
CASSARLAGGLYTEQFF
TGTGCCAGTAGTGCGAGACTAGCGGGAGGCCTCTACACTGAGCAGTTCTTC
>NA|TRBD1|TRBJ1-1|13|TRBV20-1
CSAAHRGRTEAFF
TGCAGTGCTGCGCACAGGGGAAGGACTGAAGCTTTCTTT
>NA|NA|TRBJ1-2|16|TRBV4-2
CASSQELGVQSYGYTF
TGTGCCAGCAGCCAAGAACTCGGGGTGCAAAGCTATGGCTACACCTTC
>few|NA|TRBJ2-1|14|TRBV7-9
CASSSPGPQVEQFF
TGTGCCAGCAGCTCCCCGGGGCCCCAGGTTGAGCAGTTCTTC
>few|NA|TRBJ2-2|16|TRBV18
CASSLRGKAGAGELFF
TGTGCCAGCTCACTCCGGGGGAAGGCGGGCGCCGGGGAGCTGTTTTTT
>few|NA|TRBJ1-2|13|TRBV24-1
CATSDLGSHGYTF
TGTGCCACCAGTGATTTGGGGTCTCATGGCTACACCTTC
>few|TRBD2|TRBJ2-7|19|TRBV12-3/TRBV12-4
CASSPEAGILSYSSYEQYF
TGTGCCAGCAGTCCAGAAGCGGGGATCCTTTCCTACAGCTCCTACGAGCAGTACTTC
>NA|TRBD2|TRBJ2-5|17|TRBV3-1
CASSQGLAGGSEETQYF
TGTGCCAGCAGCCAAGGACTAGCGGGAGGTTCTGAAGAGACCCAGTACTTC
>NA|NA|TRBJ2-3|17|TRBV15
CATSFTARQVGPDTQYF
TGTGCCACCAGCTTCACCGCCCGACAGGTAGGGCCAGATACGCAGTATTTT
>few|TRBD1|TRBJ2-2|14|TRBV7-3
CASSLDREVGELFF
TGTGCCAGCAGCTTAGACAGGGAAGTCGGGGAGCTGTTTTTT
>few|NA|TRBJ2-7|15|TRBV12-3/TRBV12-4
CASSLWQGRGNEQYF
TGTGCCAGCAGTTTATGGCAGGGCCGGGGGAACGAGCAGTACTTC
>NA|NA|TRBJ1-1|12|TRBV7-9
CASSLDSAEAFF
TGTGCCAGCAGCTTAGATTCCGCTGAAGCTTTCTTT
>few|NA|TRBJ1-1|12|TRBV19
CASSMRGTEAFF
TGTGCCAGTAGTATGCGGGGTACTGAAGCTTTCTTT
>NA|NA|TRBJ2-3|15|TRBV18
CASSLFDSRTDTQYF
TGTGCCAGCTCACTATTCGACAGCCGCACAGATACGCAGTATTTT
>few|NA|TRBJ2-6|15|TRBV7-3
CASSWGGAGANVLTF
TGTGCCAGCAGCTGGGGCGGGGCTGGGGCCAACGTCCTGACTTTC
>NA|NA|TRBJ2-3|17|TRBV7-2
CASSLEEGIRNTDTQYF
TGTGCCAGCAGCTTAGAGGAAGGCATTCGGAACACAGATACGCAGTATTTT
>NA|NA|TRBJ2-7|13|TRBV3-1
CASSTIRPYEQYF
TGTGCCAGCAGCACAATACGCCCCTACGAGCAGTACTTC
>few|TRBD1|TRBJ2-1|14|TRBV7-9
CASRVQGAYNEQFF
TGTGCCAGCAGGGTCCAGGGGGCCTACAATGAGCAGTTCTTC
>NA|NA|TRBJ2-3|15|TRBV12-5
CASGLVESGADTQYF
TGTGCTAGTGGTTTGGTGGAGTCAGGGGCAGATACGCAGTATTTT
>NA|TRBD2|TRBJ2-7|16|TRBV4-1
CASSQRLAGDTYEQYF
TGCGCCAGCAGCCAAAGACTAGCGGGGGATACCTACGAGCAGTACTTC
>NA|NA|TRBJ2-1|16|TRBV4-3
CASSQDGSGSYNEQFF
TGCGCCAGCAGCCAAGATGGAAGCGGTTCCTACAATGAGCAGTTCTTC
>NA|NA|TRBJ2-1|15|TRBV12-3/TRBV12-4
CASSLTGIGYNEQFF
TGTGCCAGCAGTTTAACAGGGATCGGCTACAATGAGCAGTTCTTC
>NA|NA|TRBJ1-5|16|TRBV7-8
CASSLGPREGNQPQHF
TGTGCCAGCAGCTTGGGTCCCCGGGAGGGCAATCAGCCCCAGCATTTT